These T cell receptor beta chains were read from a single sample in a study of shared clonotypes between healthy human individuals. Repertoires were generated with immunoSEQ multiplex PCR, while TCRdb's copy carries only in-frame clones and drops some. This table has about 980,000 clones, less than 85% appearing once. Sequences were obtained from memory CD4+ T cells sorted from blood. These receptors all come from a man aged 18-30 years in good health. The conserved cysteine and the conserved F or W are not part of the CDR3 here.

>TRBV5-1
ASRSRGGDNEQF
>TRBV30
AWSDRGSHTDTQY
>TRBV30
AWSSGSNQPQH
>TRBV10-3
AIRTMLKNEQF
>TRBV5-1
ASSLAGLARSDTQY
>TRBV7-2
ASSLGGDSPYEQY
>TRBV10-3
ASSTGNTEAF
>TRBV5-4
ASSLDRVDTEAF
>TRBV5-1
ASRIGGPNTEAF
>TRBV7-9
ASSLVPRGGGSTQY
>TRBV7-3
ASSLSPSGVTGELF
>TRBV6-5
ASSRGQVQNSPLH
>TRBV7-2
ASSPSSGLYEQY
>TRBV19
ASSIAGYQETQY
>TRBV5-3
ASSLDAEKLF
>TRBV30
AWRPTNTGELF
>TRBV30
AWNGPRGFTGELF
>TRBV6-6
ASSQQQTRSGNTIY
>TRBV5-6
ASSPDRGDTEAF
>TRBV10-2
ASSESGSRY